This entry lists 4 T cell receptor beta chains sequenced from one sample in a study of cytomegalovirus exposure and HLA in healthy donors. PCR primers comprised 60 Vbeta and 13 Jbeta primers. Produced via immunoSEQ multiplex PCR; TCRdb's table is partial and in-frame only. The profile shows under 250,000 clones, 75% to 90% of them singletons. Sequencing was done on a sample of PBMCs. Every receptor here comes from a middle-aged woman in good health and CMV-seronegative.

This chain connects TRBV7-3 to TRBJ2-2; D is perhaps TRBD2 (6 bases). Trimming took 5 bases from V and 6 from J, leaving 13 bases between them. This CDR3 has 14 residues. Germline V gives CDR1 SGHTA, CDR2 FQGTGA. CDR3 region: CASSPMAGPGELFF. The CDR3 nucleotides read TGTGCCAGCAGCCCAATGGCGGGGCCCGGGGAGCTGTTTTTT.

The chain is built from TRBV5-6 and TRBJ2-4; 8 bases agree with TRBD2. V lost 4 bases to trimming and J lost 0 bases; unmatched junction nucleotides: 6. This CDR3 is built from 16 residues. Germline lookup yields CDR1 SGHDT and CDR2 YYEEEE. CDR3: CASSPGGSLAKNIQYF. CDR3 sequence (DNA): TGTGCCAGCAGCCCGGGGGGGAGTTTAGCCAAAAACATTCAGTACTTC.

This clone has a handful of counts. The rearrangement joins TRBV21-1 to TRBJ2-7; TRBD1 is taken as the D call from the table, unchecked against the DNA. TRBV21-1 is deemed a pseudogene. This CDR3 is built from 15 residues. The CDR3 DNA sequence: TGTGCCAGCAGCAAAGCCGGAGACAGCCGTGACGAGCAGTACTTC. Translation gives CASSKAGDSRDEQYF.

CDR3 loop: CAIRPGITNTIYF. Here the CDR3 DNA reads TGTGCCATCAGACCGGGAATAACAAACACCATATATTTT. The chain joins TRBV10-3 to TRBJ1-3; D call uncertain. This CDR3 contains 13 residues. Germline loops: CDR1 ENHRY, CDR2 SYGVKD. V was trimmed by 6 bases and J by 6 bases, leaving 12 bases between them.